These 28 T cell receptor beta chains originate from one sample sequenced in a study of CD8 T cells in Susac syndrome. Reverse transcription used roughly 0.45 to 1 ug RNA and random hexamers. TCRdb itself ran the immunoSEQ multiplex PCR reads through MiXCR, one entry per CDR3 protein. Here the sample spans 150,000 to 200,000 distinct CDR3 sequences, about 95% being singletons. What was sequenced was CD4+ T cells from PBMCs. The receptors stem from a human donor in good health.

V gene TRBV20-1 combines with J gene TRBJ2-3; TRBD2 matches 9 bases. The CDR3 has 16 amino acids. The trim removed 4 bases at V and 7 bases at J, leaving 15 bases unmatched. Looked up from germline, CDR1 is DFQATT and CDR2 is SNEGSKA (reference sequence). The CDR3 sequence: CSATPFAVAGEHTQYF. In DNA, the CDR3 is TGCAGTGCTACCCCCTTCGCCGTAGCGGGAGAACATACGCAGTATTTT.

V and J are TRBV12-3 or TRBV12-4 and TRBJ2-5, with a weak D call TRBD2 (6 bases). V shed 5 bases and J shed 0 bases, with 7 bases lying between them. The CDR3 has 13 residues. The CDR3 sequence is CASSQRDQETQYF. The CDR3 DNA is TGTGCCAGCAGTCAGCGGGACCAAGAGACCCAGTACTTC.

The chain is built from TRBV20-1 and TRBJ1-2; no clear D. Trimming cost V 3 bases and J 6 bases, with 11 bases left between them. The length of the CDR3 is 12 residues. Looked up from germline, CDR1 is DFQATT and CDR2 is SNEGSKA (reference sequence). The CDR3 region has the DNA TGCAGTGCTAGGCGCGGTATTGATGGCTACACCTTC. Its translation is CSARRGIDGYTF.

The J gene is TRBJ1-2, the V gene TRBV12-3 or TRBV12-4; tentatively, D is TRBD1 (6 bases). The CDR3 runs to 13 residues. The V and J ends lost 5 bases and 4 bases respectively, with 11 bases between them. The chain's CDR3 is CASSGDIGYGYTF. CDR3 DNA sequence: TGTGCCAGCAGTGGGGACATTGGCTATGGCTACACCTTC.

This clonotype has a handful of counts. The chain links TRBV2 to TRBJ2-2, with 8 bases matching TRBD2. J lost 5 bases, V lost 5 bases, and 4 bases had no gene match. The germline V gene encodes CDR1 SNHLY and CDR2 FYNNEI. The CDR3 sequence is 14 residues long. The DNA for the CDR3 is TGTGCCAGCAGTAGCGGGAGAGGAACCGGGGAGCTGTTTTTT. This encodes CASSSGRGTGELFF.

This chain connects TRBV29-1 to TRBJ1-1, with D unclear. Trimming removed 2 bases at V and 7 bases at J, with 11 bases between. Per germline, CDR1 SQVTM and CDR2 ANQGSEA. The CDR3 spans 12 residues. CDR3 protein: CSVELDRREAFF. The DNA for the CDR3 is TGCAGCGTTGAATTAGACCGGCGTGAAGCTTTCTTT.

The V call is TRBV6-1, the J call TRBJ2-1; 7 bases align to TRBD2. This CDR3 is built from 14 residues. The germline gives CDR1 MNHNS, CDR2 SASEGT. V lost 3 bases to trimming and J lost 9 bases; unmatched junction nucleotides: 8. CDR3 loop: CASSEAAGVGEQFF. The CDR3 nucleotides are TGTGCCAGCAGTGAGGCTGCGGGAGTTGGTGAGCAGTTCTTC.

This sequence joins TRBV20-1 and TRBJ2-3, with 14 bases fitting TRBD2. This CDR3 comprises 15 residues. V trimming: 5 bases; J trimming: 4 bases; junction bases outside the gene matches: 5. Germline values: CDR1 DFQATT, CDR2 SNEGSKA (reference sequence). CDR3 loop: CSAEGTSGSADTQYF. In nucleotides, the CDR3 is TGCAGTGCTGAAGGGACTAGCGGGAGCGCAGATACGCAGTATTTT.

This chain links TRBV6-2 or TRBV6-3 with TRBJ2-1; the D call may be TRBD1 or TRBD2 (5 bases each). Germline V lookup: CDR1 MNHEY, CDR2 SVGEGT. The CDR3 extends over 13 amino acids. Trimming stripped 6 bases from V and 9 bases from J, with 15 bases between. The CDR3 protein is CASSLTERGEQFF. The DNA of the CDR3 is TGTGCCAGCAGCCTGACAGAACGGGGTGAGCAGTTCTTC.

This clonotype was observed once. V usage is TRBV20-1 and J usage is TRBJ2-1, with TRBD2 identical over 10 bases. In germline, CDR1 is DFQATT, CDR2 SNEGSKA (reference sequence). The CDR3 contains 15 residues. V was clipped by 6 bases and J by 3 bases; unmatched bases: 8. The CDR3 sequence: CSARSPSGSYNEQFF. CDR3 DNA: TGCAGTGCCAGGTCTCCTAGCGGGAGCTACAATGAGCAGTTCTTC.

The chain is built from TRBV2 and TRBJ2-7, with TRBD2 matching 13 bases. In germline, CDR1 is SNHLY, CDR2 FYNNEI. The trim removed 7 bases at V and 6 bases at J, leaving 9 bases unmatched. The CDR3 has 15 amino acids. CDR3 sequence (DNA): TGTGCCAGCAACCTAGGACTAGCGGGAGTGCTCGAGCAGTACTTC. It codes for CASNLGLAGVLEQYF.

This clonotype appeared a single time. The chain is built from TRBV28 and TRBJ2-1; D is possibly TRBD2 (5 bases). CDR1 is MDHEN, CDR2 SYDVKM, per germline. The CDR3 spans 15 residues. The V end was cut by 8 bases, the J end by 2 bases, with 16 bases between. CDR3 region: CASSLRGITYNEQFF. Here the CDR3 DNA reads TGTGCCAGCTCCCTGAGAGGGATCACCTACAATGAGCAGTTCTTC.

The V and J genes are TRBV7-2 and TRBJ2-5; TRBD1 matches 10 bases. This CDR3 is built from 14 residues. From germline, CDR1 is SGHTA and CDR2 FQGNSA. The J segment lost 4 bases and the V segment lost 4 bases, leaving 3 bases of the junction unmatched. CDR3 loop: CASSSDRGPETQYF. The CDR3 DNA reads TGTGCCAGCAGCTCCGACAGGGGGCCAGAGACCCAGTACTTC.

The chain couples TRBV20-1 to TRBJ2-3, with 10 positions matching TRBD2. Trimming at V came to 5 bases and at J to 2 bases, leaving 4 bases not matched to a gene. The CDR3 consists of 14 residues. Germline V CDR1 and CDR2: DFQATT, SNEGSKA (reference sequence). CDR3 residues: CSAVLAGYTDTQYF. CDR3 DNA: TGCAGTGCTGTACTAGCGGGGTACACAGATACGCAGTATTTT.

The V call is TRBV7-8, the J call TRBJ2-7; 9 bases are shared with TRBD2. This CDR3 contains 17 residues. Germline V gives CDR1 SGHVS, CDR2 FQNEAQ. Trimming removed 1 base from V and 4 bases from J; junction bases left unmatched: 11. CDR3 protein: CASSLGGAGGPNYEQYF. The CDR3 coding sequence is TGTGCCAGCAGCTTAGGTGGAGCGGGAGGACCAAATTACGAGCAGTACTTC.

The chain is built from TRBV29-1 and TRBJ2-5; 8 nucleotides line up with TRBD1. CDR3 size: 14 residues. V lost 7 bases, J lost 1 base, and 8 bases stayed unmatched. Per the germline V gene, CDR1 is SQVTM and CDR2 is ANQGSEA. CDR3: CSADRGEIQETQYF. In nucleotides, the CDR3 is TGCAGCGCAGACAGGGGAGAAATCCAAGAGACCCAGTACTTC.

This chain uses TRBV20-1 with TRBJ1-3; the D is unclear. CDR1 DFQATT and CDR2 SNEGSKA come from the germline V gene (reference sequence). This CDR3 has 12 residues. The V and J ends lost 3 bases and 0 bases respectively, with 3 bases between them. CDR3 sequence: CSARVSGNTIYF. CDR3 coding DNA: TGCAGTGCTAGGGTCTCTGGAAACACCATATATTTT.

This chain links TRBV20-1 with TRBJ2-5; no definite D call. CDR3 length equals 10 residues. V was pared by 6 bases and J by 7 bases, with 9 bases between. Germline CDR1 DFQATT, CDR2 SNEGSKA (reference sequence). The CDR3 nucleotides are TGCAGTGCCTACTTAGGGACCCAGTACTTC. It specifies CSAYLGTQYF.

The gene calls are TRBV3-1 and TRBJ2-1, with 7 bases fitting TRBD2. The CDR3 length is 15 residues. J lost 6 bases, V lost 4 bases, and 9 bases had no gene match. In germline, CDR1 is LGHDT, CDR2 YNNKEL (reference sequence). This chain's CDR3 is CASSPFSGDGNEQFF. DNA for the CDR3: TGTGCCAGCAGCCCCTTCAGCGGGGACGGCAATGAGCAGTTCTTC.

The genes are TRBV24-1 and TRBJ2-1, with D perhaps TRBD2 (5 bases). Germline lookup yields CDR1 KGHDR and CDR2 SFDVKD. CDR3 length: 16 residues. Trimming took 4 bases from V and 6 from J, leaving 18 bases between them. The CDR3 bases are TGTGCCACCAGTGACAGGTCACTAGGAGTCATCAATGAGCAGTTCTTC. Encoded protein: CATSDRSLGVINEQFF.

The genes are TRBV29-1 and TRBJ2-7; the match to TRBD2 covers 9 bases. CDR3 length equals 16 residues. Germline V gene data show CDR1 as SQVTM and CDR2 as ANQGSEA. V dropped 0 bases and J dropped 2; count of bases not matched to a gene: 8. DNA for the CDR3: TGCAGCGTTGAAGATCTGGGAGCGGGAGGCCCCTACGAGCAGTACTTC. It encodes CSVEDLGAGGPYEQYF.

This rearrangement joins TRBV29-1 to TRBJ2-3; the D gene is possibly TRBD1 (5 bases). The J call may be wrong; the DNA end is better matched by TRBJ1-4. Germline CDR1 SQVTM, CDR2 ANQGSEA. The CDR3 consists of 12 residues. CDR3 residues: CSVEGAGPRLFF. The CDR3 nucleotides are TGCAGCGTTGAAGGGGCGGGACCTCGACTGTTTTTT.

CDR3 sequence (DNA): TGCGCCAGCAGCCAAGTACGCATCCGGGACAGGGTCTACGAGCAGTACTTC. Translating it yields CASSQVRIRDRVYEQYF. This chain connects TRBV4-1 to TRBJ2-7; 9 bases align to TRBD1. The junction had 10 bases not matched to a gene; V was cut back by 1 base and J by 3 bases. The CDR3 sequence is 17 residues long. CDR1 MGHRA and CDR2 YSYEKL come from the germline V gene.

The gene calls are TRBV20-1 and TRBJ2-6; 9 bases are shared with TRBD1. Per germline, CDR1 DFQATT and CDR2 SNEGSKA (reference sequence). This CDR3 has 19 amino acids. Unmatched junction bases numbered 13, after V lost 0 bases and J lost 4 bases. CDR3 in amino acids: CSARDFRGQGLSGANVLTF. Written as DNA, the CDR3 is TGCAGTGCTAGAGATTTCCGAGGACAGGGGCTGTCCGGGGCCAACGTCCTGACTTTC.

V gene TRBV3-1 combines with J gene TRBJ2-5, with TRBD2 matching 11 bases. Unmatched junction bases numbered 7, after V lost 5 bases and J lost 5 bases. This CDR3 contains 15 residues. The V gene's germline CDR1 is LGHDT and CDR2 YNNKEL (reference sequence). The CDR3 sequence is CASSVLAGEGETQYF. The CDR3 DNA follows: TGTGCCAGCAGCGTACTAGCGGGAGAGGGGGAGACCCAGTACTTC.

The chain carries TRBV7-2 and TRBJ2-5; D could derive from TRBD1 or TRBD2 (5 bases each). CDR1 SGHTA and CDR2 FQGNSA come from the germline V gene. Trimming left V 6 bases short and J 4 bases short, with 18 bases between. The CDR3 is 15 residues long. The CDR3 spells CASRGERAGGETQYF. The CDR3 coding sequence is TGTGCCAGCAGGGGGGAGAGGGCTGGAGGAGAGACCCAGTACTTC.

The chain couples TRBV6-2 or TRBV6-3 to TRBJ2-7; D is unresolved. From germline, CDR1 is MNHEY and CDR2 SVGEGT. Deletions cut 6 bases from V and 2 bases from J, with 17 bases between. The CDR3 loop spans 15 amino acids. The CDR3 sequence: CASSPHFQTAYEQYF. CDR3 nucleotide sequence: TGTGCCAGCAGCCCCCATTTTCAGACGGCCTACGAGCAGTACTTC.

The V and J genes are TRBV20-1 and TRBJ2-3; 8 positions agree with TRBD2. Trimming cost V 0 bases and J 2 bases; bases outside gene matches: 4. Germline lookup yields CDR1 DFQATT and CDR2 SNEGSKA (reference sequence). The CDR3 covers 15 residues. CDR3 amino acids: CSARDTSGNTDTQYF. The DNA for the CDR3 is TGCAGTGCTAGAGACACTAGCGGAAACACAGATACGCAGTATTTT.